This TCR beta chain is from a study of blood T cells in healthy people across ages. A second PCR of about 7 to 11 cycles used a sample-barcoded 5' primer and a J-beta primer mix. TCRdb reanalysed the 5' RACE reads using MiXCR and keeps one entry per CDR3 protein. This sample has about 1.4 million distinct CDR3 sequences, with approximately 63% found just once. Comments on this clonotype: Antigen specificity is unknown.

Broader study findings: Age brought a roughly linear fall in TCR beta diversity measured per million T cells.

Every sample yielded at least 6.5 million isolated PBMCs. This TCR came from a man aged 18 to 35 in good health. The sample taken for sequencing was blood.

The CDR3 DNA reads as TGTGCCAGCTCACCGACCGGGACAGGGGGCTCGAGCATTCAGTACTTC. It encodes CASSPTGTGGSSIQYF. The chain combines TRBV18 with TRBJ2-7; TRBD1 aligns across 12 bases. Gene TRBJ2-4 matches the end of the DNA better, so the J call may be wrong. Per the germline V gene, CDR1 is KGHSH and CDR2 is LQKENI. The CDR3 is made up of 16 amino acids.